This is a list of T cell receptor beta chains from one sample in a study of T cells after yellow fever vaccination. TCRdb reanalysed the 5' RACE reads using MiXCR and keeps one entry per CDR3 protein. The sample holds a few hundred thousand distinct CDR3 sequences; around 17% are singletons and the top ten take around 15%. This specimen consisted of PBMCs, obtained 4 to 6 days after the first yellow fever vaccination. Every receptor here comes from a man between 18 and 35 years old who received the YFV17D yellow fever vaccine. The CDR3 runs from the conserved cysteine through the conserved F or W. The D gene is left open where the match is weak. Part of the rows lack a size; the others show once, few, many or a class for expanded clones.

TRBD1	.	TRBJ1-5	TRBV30	CAWGTGPENQPQHF	TGTGCCTGGGGGACAGGGCCGGAGAATCAGCCCCAGCATTTT
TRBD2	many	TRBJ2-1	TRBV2	CASSVAGGPPDNEQFF	TGTGCCAGCAGTGTAGCGGGGGGGCCACCTGACAATGAGCAGTTCTTC
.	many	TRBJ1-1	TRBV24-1	CATSRGGTNTEAFF	TGTGCCACCTCCCGGGGAGGGACGAACACTGAAGCTTTCTTT
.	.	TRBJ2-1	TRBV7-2	CASSAGPYNEQFF	TGTGCCAGCAGCGCCGGGCCATACAATGAGCAGTTCTTC
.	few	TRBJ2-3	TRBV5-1	CARPRTGIAPDTQYF	TGCGCCAGGCCACGGACGGGAATCGCTCCGGATACGCAGTATTTT
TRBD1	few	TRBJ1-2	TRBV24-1	CATSDPGTGHGYTF	TGTGCCACCAGTGACCCTGGGACAGGGCATGGCTACACCTTC
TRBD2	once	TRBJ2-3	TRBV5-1	CASSVRTSGGSTDTQYF	TGCGCCAGCAGCGTTCGGACTAGCGGGGGTAGCACAGATACTCAGTATTTT
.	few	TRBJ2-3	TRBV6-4	CASSRGRESDTQYF	TGTGCCAGCAGCAGGGGGCGGGAGTCAGATACGCAGTATTTT
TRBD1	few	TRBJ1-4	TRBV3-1	CASSQAGQGFEKLFF	TGTGCCAGCAGCCAGGCGGGACAGGGGTTTGAAAAACTGTTTTTT
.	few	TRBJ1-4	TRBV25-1	CASSEFTALGEKLFF	TGTGCCAGCAGTGAATTCACGGCCCTTGGGGAAAAACTGTTTTTT
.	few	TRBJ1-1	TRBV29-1	CSVHPNTGRGYEAFF	TGCAGCGTCCACCCCAATACAGGGAGGGGTTATGAAGCTTTCTTT
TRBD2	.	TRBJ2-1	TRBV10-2	CASSYPGGPSEQFF	TGCGCCAGCAGTTATCCGGGGGGGCCCAGTGAGCAGTTCTTC
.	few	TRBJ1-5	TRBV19	CASGTYSNQPQHF	TGTGCCAGTGGGACTTATAGCAATCAGCCCCAGCATTTT
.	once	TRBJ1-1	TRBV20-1	CSARDLAPSVRSTEAFF	TGCAGTGCTAGAGATCTGGCCCCAAGTGTCAGGAGCACTGAAGCTTTCTTT
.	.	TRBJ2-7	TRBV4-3	CASSQDRQTGYEQYF	TGCGCCAGCAGCCAAGATAGGCAAACAGGTTACGAGCAGTACTTC
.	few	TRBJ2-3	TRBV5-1	CASSFGLAPDTQYF	TGCGCCAGCAGCTTTGGGCTAGCCCCAGATACGCAGTATTTT